This TCR beta chain emerged from a study of T cell responses to AZD1222 COVID-19 vaccine. Study-wide points: Among the donors, most were white British and more were female, and clonal diversity was possibly underestimated.

Clones were read by immunoSEQ multiplex PCR, and TCRdb kept only the in-frame ones, dropping some. The data hold some 170,000 clones, with about 89% observed a single time. CDR3 length: 15 residues. Germline lookup yields CDR1 SGHTA and CDR2 FQGTGA. V was pared by 5 bases and J by 2 bases, with 13 bases between. This clone was found once. Its cognate antigen is unknown. The sequence came from an adult in good health. The sample here was peripheral blood, taken on day 0 of AZD1222 vaccination. The chain joins TRBV7-3 to TRBJ1-3, with D perhaps matching TRBD1 (6 bases). In nucleotides, the CDR3 is TGTGCCAGCAGCCGACTGGGACAAGCTGGAAACACCATATATTTT. It yields the protein CASSRLGQAGNTIYF.